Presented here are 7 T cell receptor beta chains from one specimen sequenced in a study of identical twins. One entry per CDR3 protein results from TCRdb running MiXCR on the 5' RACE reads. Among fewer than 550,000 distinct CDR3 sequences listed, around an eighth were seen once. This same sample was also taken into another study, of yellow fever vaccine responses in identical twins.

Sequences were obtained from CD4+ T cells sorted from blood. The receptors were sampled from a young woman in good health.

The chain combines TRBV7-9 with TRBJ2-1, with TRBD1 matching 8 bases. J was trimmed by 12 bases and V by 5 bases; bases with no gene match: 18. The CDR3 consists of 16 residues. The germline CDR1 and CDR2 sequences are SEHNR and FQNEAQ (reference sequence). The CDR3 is CASSPHTGGGRERQFF. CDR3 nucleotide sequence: TGTGCCAGCAGCCCCCATACAGGGGGTGGAAGGGAGAGGCAGTTCTTC.

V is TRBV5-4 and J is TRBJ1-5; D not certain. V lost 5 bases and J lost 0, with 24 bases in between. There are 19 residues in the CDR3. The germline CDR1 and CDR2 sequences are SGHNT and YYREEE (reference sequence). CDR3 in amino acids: CASSLRRGRSDYSNQPQHF. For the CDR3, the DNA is TGTGCCAGCAGTTTAAGGCGCGGACGGTCAGATTATAGCAATCAGCCCCAGCATTTT.

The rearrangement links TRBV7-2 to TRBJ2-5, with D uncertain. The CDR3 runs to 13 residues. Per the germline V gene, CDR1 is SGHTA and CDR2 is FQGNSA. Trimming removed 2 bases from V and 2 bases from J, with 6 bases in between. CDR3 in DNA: TGTGCCAGCAGCTTAAGGATGCAAGAGACCCAGTACTTC. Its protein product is CASSLRMQETQYF.

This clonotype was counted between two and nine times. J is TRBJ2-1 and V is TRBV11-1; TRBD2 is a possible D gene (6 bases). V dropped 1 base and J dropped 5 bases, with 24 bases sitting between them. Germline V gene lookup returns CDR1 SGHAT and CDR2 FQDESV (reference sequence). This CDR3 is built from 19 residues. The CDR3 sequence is CASSLVLIMGLENHNEQFF. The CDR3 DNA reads TGTGCCAGCAGCTTAGTCTTGATCATGGGACTGGAGAACCACAATGAGCAGTTCTTC.

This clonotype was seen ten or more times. The CDR3 protein is CASSSTDRGRNYGYTF. For the CDR3, the DNA is TGTGCCAGCAGCAGTACGGACAGGGGGCGGAACTATGGCTACACCTTC. The genes are TRBV12-3 or TRBV12-4 and TRBJ1-2, with 11 bases fitting TRBD1. V was pared by 6 bases and J by 2 bases, with 8 bases of the junction left unmatched. The CDR3 totals 16 residues.

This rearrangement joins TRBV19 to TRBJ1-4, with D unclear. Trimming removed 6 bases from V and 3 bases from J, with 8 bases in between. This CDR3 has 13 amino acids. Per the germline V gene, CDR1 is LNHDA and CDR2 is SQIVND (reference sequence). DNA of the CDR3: TGTGCCAGTAGGACGACCCCTAATGAAAAACTGTTTTTT. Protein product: CASRTTPNEKLFF.

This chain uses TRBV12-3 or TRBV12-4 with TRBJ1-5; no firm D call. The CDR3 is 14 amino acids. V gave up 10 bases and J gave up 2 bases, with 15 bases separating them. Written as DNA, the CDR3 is TGTGCCACCCAGGCAGCCCTCGGCAATCAGCCCCAGCATTTT. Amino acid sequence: CATQAALGNQPQHF.